This T cell receptor (beta chain) was sequenced in a study of OX40 agonist ivuxolimab in advanced cancers. CDR3 size: 17 residues. Trimming cost V 0 bases and J 5 bases, with 18 bases left between them. The V gene's germline CDR1 is LGHNA and CDR2 YSLEER. TCRdb's copy holds only in-frame clones and misses some; the assay was immunoSEQ multiplex PCR. The data show tens of thousands of clones, about 90% seen once. The V and J genes are TRBV4-3 and TRBJ2-3, with D possibly being TRBD2 (5 bases). Sequencing was performed on CD4+ or CD8+ T cells sorted from blood, taken in a trial of the OX40 agonist ivuxolimab. This sequence originates from an adult with an advanced solid tumor such as melanoma, head and neck, liver or kidney cancer. The CDR3 protein is CASSQDPGPTRGDTQYF. For the CDR3, the DNA is TGCGCCAGCAGCCAAGACCCCGGGCCCACTCGGGGAGATACGCAGTATTTT.